The 8 T cell receptor beta chains below all came from one sample that was sequenced in a study of blood T cell repertoires in COVID-19. Libraries were prepared by immunoSEQ multiplex PCR; TCRdb keeps only in-frame clonotypes and omits some of them. Here the sample spans roughly 190,000 clones, approximately 86% being singletons. The sample comprised PBMCs or T cells enriched from blood (not recorded which). Receptor source: a woman aged 55-70 years with acute COVID-19.

The genes are TRBV6-5 and TRBJ1-1; D is perhaps TRBD1 (5 bases). The CDR3 runs to 15 residues. Trimming shortened V by 8 bases and J by 0 bases, and 16 bases separated the two germline ends. Germline V gives CDR1 MNHEY, CDR2 SVGAGI. The CDR3 coding sequence is TGTGCCAGCCCCAGGGCTCTTAGGATGAACACTGAAGCTTTCTTT. Its translation: CASPRALRMNTEAFF.

This clone was detected only a few times. The chain combines TRBV18 with TRBJ2-3; 8 bases align to TRBD2. Germline V CDR1 and CDR2: KGHSH, LQKENI. Trimming at V came to 2 bases and at J to 2 bases, leaving 12 bases not matched to a gene. There are 18 residues in the CDR3. In DNA form, the CDR3 reads TGTGCCAGCTCACCAAAACGGGGGGGTAACGGACCCACAGATACGCAGTATTTT. Translating it yields CASSPKRGGNGPTDTQYF.

The V gene is TRBV4-3, the J gene TRBJ2-1; 7 bases agree with TRBD2. V gave up 5 bases and J gave up 2 bases; unmatched junction bases: 12. The CDR3 has 17 residues. From germline, CDR1 is LGHNA and CDR2 YSLEER. This chain's CDR3 is CASSSAYGTNAYNEQFF. The CDR3 region has the DNA TGCGCCAGCAGCTCCGCCTACGGGACTAACGCCTACAATGAGCAGTTCTTC.

The V and J genes are TRBV7-2 and TRBJ1-5; D is uncertain. V gave up 5 bases and J gave up 0 bases, with 8 bases separating them. The CDR3 has 14 amino acids. Germline V CDR1 and CDR2: SGHTA, FQGNSA. The CDR3 DNA reads TGTGCCAGCAGCCAACATTATAGCAATCAGCCCCAGCATTTT. Protein product: CASSQHYSNQPQHF.

This sequence joins TRBV30 and TRBJ1-6; perhaps TRBD1 as D (5 bases). This CDR3 is built from 16 residues. Per germline, CDR1 GTSNPN and CDR2 SVGIG (reference sequence). Trimming took off 4 bases at V and 0 bases at J, with 13 bases between the two ends. The CDR3 bases are TGTGCCTGGAACGTGGGGGGGAGCTCCTATAATTCACCCCTCCACTTT. Translation: CAWNVGGSSYNSPLHF.

The chain couples TRBV11-2 to TRBJ2-7, with 14 bases identical to TRBD2. The ends lost 6 bases at V and 5 bases at J; junction bases unmatched: 6. Per the germline V gene, CDR1 is SGHAT and CDR2 is FQNNGV. This CDR3 has 15 amino acids. The CDR3 loop reads CASRGTSGRGNEQYF. The CDR3 DNA is TGTGCCAGCAGGGGGACTAGCGGGAGAGGCAACGAGCAGTACTTC.

The rearrangement uses TRBV13 and TRBJ2-7; TRBD1 aligns across 7 bases. The CDR3 covers 14 residues. The V and J ends lost 0 bases and 6 bases, in that order; junction bases with no gene match: 5. Germline CDR1 PRHDT, CDR2 FYEKMQ (reference sequence). As DNA, the CDR3 is TGTGCCAGCAGCTTAGGGACAGGGTCTGCCGAGCAGTACGTC. Its protein is CASSLGTGSAEQYV.

The sample holds one count of this clone. V is TRBV27 and J is TRBJ2-7; 8 bases line up with TRBD1. V lost 2 bases to trimming and J lost 6 bases; unmatched junction nucleotides: 9. The CDR3 is 15 residues long. Germline CDR1 and CDR2: MNHEY and SMNVEV (reference sequence). In DNA, the CDR3 is TGTGCCAGCAGTTTACTCGGGACAGGAAGGCCCGAGCAGTACTTC. This gives the protein CASSLLGTGRPEQYF.